The rows below give T cell receptor beta chains drawn from one sample of a study of T cell responses to AZD1222 COVID-19 vaccine. The assay was immunoSEQ multiplex PCR, and TCRdb's table has in-frame clones only and misses some. The table records some 71,000 clones, less than 90% of them present only once. The source material was peripheral blood, sampled on day 0 of AZD1222 vaccination. The receptors come from an adult in good health. CDR3s include the opening cysteine and the closing phenylalanine or tryptophan. D genes are given only for firm matches. Rows give clone size only sometimes, using once, few, many, or a class for an expanded clone.

TRBD2	TRBJ2-1	TRBV7-3	NA	TGTGCCAGCAGCTTAGAAAGACTAGCGGGGGGGCTTAGTGAGCAGTTCTTC	CASSLERLAGGLSEQFF
NA	TRBJ2-1	TRBV6-4	once	TGTGCCGGCAGTCAGGGAATCGGCAATGAGCAGTTCTTC	CAGSQGIGNEQFF
TRBD1	TRBJ2-2	TRBV4-1	NA	TGCGCCAGCAGCCCAGCCGGGACAGGGAACACCGGGGAGCTGTTTTTT	CASSPAGTGNTGELFF
TRBD1	TRBJ1-3	TRBV18	NA	TGTGCCAGCTCACCAACCGGGACAGGGACTTTCTCTGGAAACACCATATATTTT	CASSPTGTGTFSGNTIYF
TRBD1	TRBJ2-7	TRBV11-3	NA	TGTGCCAGCAGCTTAGCGGACAGGACCTACGAGCAGTACTTC	CASSLADRTYEQYF
NA	TRBJ1-1	TRBV6-6	NA	TGTGCCAGCAGTTACAGATCGGCTCTGAACACTGAAGCTTTCTTT	CASSYRSALNTEAFF
NA	TRBJ1-2	TRBV6-2/TRBV6-3	NA	TGTGCCAGCAGTTACACCCCAACAGTGTCCGGCTACACCTTC	CASSYTPTVSGYTF
NA	TRBJ1-2	TRBV30	NA	TGTGCCTGGAGTGTTGGGGCGGGCTACACCTTC	CAWSVGAGYTF
NA	TRBJ1-1	TRBV9	NA	TGTGCCAGCAGCGTAGCGGCAGGGGTGTCGGCCACTGAAGCTTTCTTT	CASSVAAGVSATEAFF
NA	TRBJ1-6	TRBV18	once	TGTGCCAGCTCACCACCGTCGGGGGCTACTTCACCCCTCCACTTT	CASSPPSGATSPLHF
NA	TRBJ1-5	TRBV23-1	NA	TGCGCCAGCTATTGTAAGGTAGCTCAGCCCCAGCATTTT	CASYCKVAQPQHF
NA	TRBJ1-1	TRBV30	NA	TGTGCCTGGAGCCTACTTCCGAACACTGAAGCTTTCTTT	CAWSLLPNTEAFF
NA	TRBJ2-7	TRBV18	NA	TGTGCCAGCTCACCGCCAGAGACGTTGGGGAGGTACGAGCAGTACTTC	CASSPPETLGRYEQYF
NA	TRBJ2-1	TRBV16	NA	TGTGCCAGCAGCCAATCTGTTCTGGGCAATGAGCAGTTCTTC	CASSQSVLGNEQFF
NA	TRBJ2-1	TRBV10-1	NA	TGCGCCAGCAGTGAGTCCCTGGACGGTGAGAATGAGCAGTTCTTC	CASSESLDGENEQFF
TRBD1	TRBJ1-6	TRBV10-3	NA	TGTGCCACCGGAGTCGGACAGGGGGCAGAGAGTAATTCACCCCTCCACTTT	CATGVGQGAESNSPLHF
TRBD1	TRBJ1-5	TRBV6-1	NA	TGTGCCAGCAGTGAATTGTCGACAGGGTGGCAGCCCCAGCATTTT	CASSELSTGWQPQHF
NA	TRBJ2-3	TRBV12-2	NA	TGTGCAAGTCGCCCCGGGGCGGGGGTTCTCTCAGATACGCAGTATTTT	CASRPGAGVLSDTQYF
TRBD1	TRBJ2-7	TRBV19	NA	TGTGCCAGTAGCCTCGGGACAGGGTTGAACGAGCAGTACTTC	CASSLGTGLNEQYF
NA	TRBJ1-1	TRBV19	NA	TGTGCCAGTACCGGGGAGAACACTGAAGCTTTCTTT	CASTGENTEAFF
TRBD2	TRBJ2-1	TRBV6-2/TRBV6-3	NA	TGTGCCAGCAGTTATAGCGGGGGGGGCTCCTACAATGAGCAGTTCTTC	CASSYSGGGSYNEQFF
TRBD1	TRBJ2-3	TRBV5-1	NA	TGCGCCAGCAGCCCCGGGACAGGGGAGGATACGCAGTATTTT	CASSPGTGEDTQYF
NA	TRBJ1-2	TRBV9	NA	TGTGCCAGCAGCGCCCAAAGTCGCTATGGCTACACCTTC	CASSAQSRYGYTF
NA	TRBJ2-5	TRBV19	once	TGTGCCAGTAGAGAGCAAGGGGGAGAGACCCAGTACTTC	CASREQGGETQYF
NA	TRBJ1-3	TRBV28	NA	TGTGCCAGCAGTCAAAAGGGGGGAAACACCATATATTTT	CASSQKGGNTIYF
TRBD1	TRBJ2-7	TRBV5-4	NA	TGTGCCAGCAGCTTGCGGCCGTGGCAGGGGGTAACCGAGCAGTACTTC	CASSLRPWQGVTEQYF
NA	TRBJ2-7	TRBV14	NA	TGTGCCAGCAGCCAAATCCGTTTCTACGAGCAGTACTTC	CASSQIRFYEQYF
NA	TRBJ1-2	TRBV30	once	TGTGCCTGGAGCCCCCGCGGTCCCCCGAGCTATGGCTACACCTTC	CAWSPRGPPSYGYTF
TRBD1	TRBJ1-1	TRBV28	NA	TGTGCCAGTAACGTCCCGGGACAGAGGACTGAAGCTTTCTTT	CASNVPGQRTEAFF
NA	TRBJ2-3	TRBV29-1	few	TGCAGCGTTGAAGGTGTCACAGTCAACACAGATACGCAGTATTTT	CSVEGVTVNTDTQYF
NA	TRBJ1-2	TRBV6-6	NA	TGTGCCCTGGGGGGGACCCACTATGGCTACACCTTC	CALGGTHYGYTF